A selection of T cell receptor beta chains follows, all from one sample in a study of blood T cell repertoires in COVID-19. Profiling relied on immunoSEQ multiplex PCR, and the TCRdb table lists in-frame clones only, not all of them. The table has under 85,000 clones, roughly 82% seen once. Source material: peripheral blood. Receptor source: a man aged 50 to 59 with acute or convalescent COVID-19. The CDR3 runs from the conserved cysteine through the conserved F or W. Each record gives: D gene, J gene, V gene, clone size, CDR3 DNA, CDR3 protein. The D gene is left open where the match is weak. Clone size is not always given. Where it is, it says once, few, many or a class for expanded clones.

d_gene: .; j_gene: TRBJ2-6; v_gene: TRBV15; abundance: .; CDR3nt: TGTGCCACCAGCGCGGTACCGACAGGTCCATCTGGGGCCAACGTCCTGACTTTC; CDR3aa: CATSAVPTGPSGANVLTF
d_gene: .; j_gene: TRBJ1-5; v_gene: TRBV2; abundance: .; CDR3nt: TGTGCCAGCAGCTCACAGGGAGATAATCAGCCCCAGCATTTT; CDR3aa: CASSSQGDNQPQHF
d_gene: TRBD1; j_gene: TRBJ2-1; v_gene: TRBV6-2/TRBV6-3; abundance: .; CDR3nt: TGTGCCAGCAGTTACCCCGGACAGGGAGACAATGAGCAGTTCTTC; CDR3aa: CASSYPGQGDNEQFF
d_gene: .; j_gene: TRBJ2-1; v_gene: TRBV6-5; abundance: .; CDR3nt: TGTGCCAGCAGTTACTGGGGGCAGGCCGAGGATGAGCAGTTCTTC; CDR3aa: CASSYWGQAEDEQFF
d_gene: .; j_gene: TRBJ1-6; v_gene: TRBV4-1; abundance: once; CDR3nt: TGCGCCAGCAGCCAAGACGGAGCGGGTGGTTCACCCCTCCACTTT; CDR3aa: CASSQDGAGGSPLHF
d_gene: .; j_gene: TRBJ1-1; v_gene: TRBV3-1/TRBV3-2; abundance: .; CDR3nt: TGTGCCAGCAGCCAAGGAGACACCTTGAACACTGAAGCTTTCTTT; CDR3aa: CASSQGDTLNTEAFF
d_gene: .; j_gene: TRBJ1-5; v_gene: TRBV15; abundance: .; CDR3nt: TGTGCCACCAGCAGAGAGCAGGGCTCCAATCAGCCCCAGCATTTT; CDR3aa: CATSREQGSNQPQHF
d_gene: TRBD2; j_gene: TRBJ2-5; v_gene: TRBV19; abundance: .; CDR3nt: TGTGCCTCCGCCGGGGGGTACTGGTCCGAGACCCAGTACTTC; CDR3aa: CASAGGYWSETQYF
d_gene: TRBD1; j_gene: TRBJ2-2; v_gene: TRBV9; abundance: .; CDR3nt: TGTGCCAGCAGCGCGGGACAGGGTCCCACCGGGGAGCTGTTTTTT; CDR3aa: CASSAGQGPTGELFF
d_gene: TRBD2; j_gene: TRBJ2-1; v_gene: TRBV7-9; abundance: .; CDR3nt: TGTGCCAGCAGCATCAGCGGGAGTCTCTACAATGAGCAGTTCTTC; CDR3aa: CASSISGSLYNEQFF
d_gene: .; j_gene: TRBJ2-2; v_gene: TRBV18; abundance: once; CDR3nt: TGTGCCAGCTCGTCGGGACTCCCGAACACCGGGGAGCTGTTTTTT; CDR3aa: CASSSGLPNTGELFF
d_gene: .; j_gene: TRBJ1-2; v_gene: TRBV29-1; abundance: .; CDR3nt: TGCAGCGTTGGGGGGGGCGAAGGGTATGGCTACACCTTC; CDR3aa: CSVGGGEGYGYTF
d_gene: TRBD1; j_gene: TRBJ1-3; v_gene: TRBV15; abundance: .; CDR3nt: TGTGCCACCAGCACTAGGACAGGGTACGGAAACACCATATATTTT; CDR3aa: CATSTRTGYGNTIYF
d_gene: .; j_gene: TRBJ2-1; v_gene: TRBV19; abundance: .; CDR3nt: TGTGCCAGTAGAGACGAAGGGGTAAATGAGCAGTTCTTC; CDR3aa: CASRDEGVNEQFF
d_gene: TRBD1; j_gene: TRBJ1-2; v_gene: TRBV19; abundance: .; CDR3nt: TGTGCCAGTAGTACCGGACAGGGAGTTAACTATGGCTACACCTTC; CDR3aa: CASSTGQGVNYGYTF
d_gene: TRBD1; j_gene: TRBJ1-1; v_gene: TRBV6-1; abundance: .; CDR3nt: TGTGCCAGCAGTGAAGCGCAGGGAAGGGGGCGCCGGGGCACTGAAGCTTTCTTT; CDR3aa: CASSEAQGRGRRGTEAFF
d_gene: TRBD2; j_gene: TRBJ2-7; v_gene: TRBV5-4; abundance: .; CDR3nt: TGTGCCAGCAGCTTGGGGACTAGCGGGAGGGCCTACGAGCAGTACTTC; CDR3aa: CASSLGTSGRAYEQYF
d_gene: .; j_gene: TRBJ1-5; v_gene: TRBV6-2/TRBV6-3; abundance: once; CDR3nt: TGTGCCAGCAGTTCAGACTGGTTAAATCAGCCCCAGCATTTT; CDR3aa: CASSSDWLNQPQHF
d_gene: .; j_gene: TRBJ1-2; v_gene: TRBV12-3/TRBV12-4; abundance: .; CDR3nt: TGTGCCAGCAGTCGACAGGGCTACACCTTC; CDR3aa: CASSRQGYTF
d_gene: .; j_gene: TRBJ1-1; v_gene: TRBV7-8; abundance: few; CDR3nt: TGTGCCAGCAGCTTTGGACAGTTGAACACTGAAGCTTTCTTT; CDR3aa: CASSFGQLNTEAFF
d_gene: TRBD1; j_gene: TRBJ1-1; v_gene: TRBV6-2/TRBV6-3; abundance: .; CDR3nt: TGTGCCAGCAGTGACCGGACAGGTCCCACTGAAGCTTTCTTT; CDR3aa: CASSDRTGPTEAFF
d_gene: TRBD2; j_gene: TRBJ2-5; v_gene: TRBV5-5; abundance: .; CDR3nt: TGTGCCAGCAGCTTGGCCTGGGGCGGGGGGGTCAACCTCCTACCCCAGTACTTC; CDR3aa: CASSLAWGGGVNLLPQYF
d_gene: .; j_gene: TRBJ1-1; v_gene: TRBV20-1; abundance: few; CDR3nt: TGCAGTGCTACAGGGGACACTGAAGCTTTCTTT; CDR3aa: CSATGDTEAFF
d_gene: .; j_gene: TRBJ2-5; v_gene: TRBV9; abundance: .; CDR3nt: TGTGCCAGCAGCGTAGCCGAGAACTATATTGAGACCCAGTACTTC; CDR3aa: CASSVAENYIETQYF
d_gene: .; j_gene: TRBJ2-1; v_gene: TRBV4-3; abundance: .; CDR3nt: TGCGCCAGCAGCCAAGATCGAGGGTCCTACAATGAGCAGTTCTTC; CDR3aa: CASSQDRGSYNEQFF
d_gene: .; j_gene: TRBJ1-1; v_gene: TRBV10-1; abundance: .; CDR3nt: TGCGCCAGCAGCCGGCAGGGCGGCACTGAAGCTTTCTTT; CDR3aa: CASSRQGGTEAFF
d_gene: .; j_gene: TRBJ1-1; v_gene: TRBV30; abundance: .; CDR3nt: TGTGCCTGGAGCATAGGGCAGGGAACCACTGAAGCTTTCTTT; CDR3aa: CAWSIGQGTTEAFF
d_gene: .; j_gene: TRBJ2-5; v_gene: TRBV5-1; abundance: .; CDR3nt: TGCGCCAGCAGCTTGGTGGGAGGTGAGACCCAGTACTTC; CDR3aa: CASSLVGGETQYF
d_gene: .; j_gene: TRBJ2-7; v_gene: TRBV19; abundance: .; CDR3nt: TGTGCCAGTAGTAAGGACAGCGTCCTATTCTACGAGCAGTACTTC; CDR3aa: CASSKDSVLFYEQYF
d_gene: TRBD1; j_gene: TRBJ1-2; v_gene: TRBV27; abundance: .; CDR3nt: TGTGCCAGCAGTTGGGGACAGGGGACCTATGGCTACACCTTC; CDR3aa: CASSWGQGTYGYTF
d_gene: TRBD1; j_gene: TRBJ1-2; v_gene: TRBV27; abundance: once; CDR3nt: TGTGCCAGCAGTTGGGCGGGACAGGGGACTGGCTACACCTTC; CDR3aa: CASSWAGQGTGYTF